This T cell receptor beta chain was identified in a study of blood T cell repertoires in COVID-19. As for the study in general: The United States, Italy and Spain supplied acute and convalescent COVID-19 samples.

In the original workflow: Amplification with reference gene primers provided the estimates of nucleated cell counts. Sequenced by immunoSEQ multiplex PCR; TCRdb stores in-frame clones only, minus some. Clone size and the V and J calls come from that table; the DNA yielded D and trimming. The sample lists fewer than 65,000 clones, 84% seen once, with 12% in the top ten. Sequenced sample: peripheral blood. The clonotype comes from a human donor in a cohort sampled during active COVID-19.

The CDR3 here is CASSLPPGGRPSSTDTQYF. The CDR3 DNA reads as TGCGCCAGCAGCTTGCCTCCGGGAGGGAGACCCTCTAGCACAGATACGCAGTATTTT. V usage is TRBV5-1 and J usage is TRBJ2-3; 8 positions agree with TRBD2. CDR1 is SGHRS and CDR2 is YFSETQ in the germline V gene. CDR3 length equals 19 residues. V shed 1 base and J 0 bases; nucleotides not matched to a gene: 13.